The sequence of this T cell receptor (beta chain) was determined in a study of T cell changes during pregnancy in multiple sclerosis. Sequencing was performed with immunoSEQ multiplex PCR; in TCRdb, only in-frame clones are kept and a portion is missing. The sample contains tens of thousands of clones, around 91% of which appear only once. Germline V CDR1 and CDR2: LNHDA, SQIVND (reference sequence). The CDR3 has 16 residues. The junction had 5 bases not matched to a gene; V was cut back by 5 bases and J by 2 bases. The chain links TRBV19 to TRBJ2-3; 12 bases match TRBD2. This specimen was CD8+ T cells from peripheral blood mononuclear cells, taken in the second trimester of pregnancy. This TCR came from a female donor with multiple sclerosis, enrolled in a pregnancy study. The CDR3 nucleotides are TGTGCCAGTAGTCTAGGACTAGCGGGGCCCACAGATACGCAGTATTTT. It yields the protein CASSLGLAGPTDTQYF.